This T cell receptor beta chain was found in a study of radiation and T cells in renal cell carcinoma. A remark on this clone: One junction end disagrees with the germline gene, perhaps due to a read error.

The table came from immunoSEQ multiplex PCR; TCRdb's copy has only in-frame clones and leaves some out. The table lists 130,000 or so clones, around 78% of them singletons, with under 30% in the top ten. The time point: baseline pretreatment blood. The treatment was: 15 Gy SBRT to primary tumor, nephrectomy 4 weeks later. The material was blood, obtained from a patient whose treatment included radiotherapy and nephrectomy. The receptor was derived from a woman in her 50s with renal cell carcinoma.

The CDR3 DNA follows: TGTGCCGGCAGAGAGGGGGAACCCTACGAGCAGTACTTC. It specifies CAGREGEPYEQYF. The chain is built from TRBV6-6 and TRBJ2-7; a possible D gene is TRBD1 (6 bases). The V gene's germline CDR1 is MNHNY and CDR2 SVGAGI (reference sequence). CDR3 length: 13 amino acids.